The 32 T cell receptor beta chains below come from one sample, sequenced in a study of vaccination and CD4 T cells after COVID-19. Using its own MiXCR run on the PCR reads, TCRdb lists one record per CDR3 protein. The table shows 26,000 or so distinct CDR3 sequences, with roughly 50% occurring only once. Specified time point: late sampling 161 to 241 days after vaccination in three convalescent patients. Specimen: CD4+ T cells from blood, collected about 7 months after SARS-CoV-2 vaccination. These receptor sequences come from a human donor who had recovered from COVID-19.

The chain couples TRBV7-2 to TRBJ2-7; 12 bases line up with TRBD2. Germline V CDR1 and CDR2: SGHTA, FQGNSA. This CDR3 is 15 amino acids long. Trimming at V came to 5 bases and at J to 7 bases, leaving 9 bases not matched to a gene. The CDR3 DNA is TGTGCCAGCAGCATCAGACTAGCGGGAGACCCAGAGCAGTACTTC. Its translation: CASSIRLAGDPEQYF.

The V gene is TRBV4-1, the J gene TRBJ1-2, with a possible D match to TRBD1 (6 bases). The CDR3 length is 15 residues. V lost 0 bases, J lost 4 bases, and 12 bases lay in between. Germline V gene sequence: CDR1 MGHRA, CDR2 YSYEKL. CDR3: CASSQDMGGRYGYTF. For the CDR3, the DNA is TGCGCCAGCAGCCAAGATATGGGGGGCCGCTATGGCTACACCTTC.

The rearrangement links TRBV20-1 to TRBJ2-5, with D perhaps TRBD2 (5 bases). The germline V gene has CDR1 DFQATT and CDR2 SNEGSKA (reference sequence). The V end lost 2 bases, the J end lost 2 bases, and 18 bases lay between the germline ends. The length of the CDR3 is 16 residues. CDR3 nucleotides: TGCAGTGCTAGAAACCCTCAACCGACTATGCAAGAGACCCAGTACTTC. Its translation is CSARNPQPTMQETQYF.

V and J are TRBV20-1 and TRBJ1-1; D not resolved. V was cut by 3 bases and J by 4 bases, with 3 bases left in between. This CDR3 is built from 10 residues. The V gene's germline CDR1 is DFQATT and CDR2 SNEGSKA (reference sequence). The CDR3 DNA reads TGCAGTGCTAGCGGCACTGAAGCTTTCTTT. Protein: CSASGTEAFF.

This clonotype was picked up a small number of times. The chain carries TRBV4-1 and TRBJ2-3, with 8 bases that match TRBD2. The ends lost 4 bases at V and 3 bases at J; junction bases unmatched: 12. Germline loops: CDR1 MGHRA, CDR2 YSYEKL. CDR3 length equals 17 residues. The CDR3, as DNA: TGCGCCAGCAGCCCACCTTGGGCCAGCGGGAGAACAGATACGCAGTATTTT. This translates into CASSPPWASGRTDTQYF.

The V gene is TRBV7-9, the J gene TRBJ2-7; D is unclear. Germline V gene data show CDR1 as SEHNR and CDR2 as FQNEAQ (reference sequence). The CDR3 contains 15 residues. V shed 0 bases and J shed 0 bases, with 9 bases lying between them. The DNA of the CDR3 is TGTGCCAGCAGCTTAGCGCTAGGCTACTCCTACGAGCAGTACTTC. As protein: CASSLALGYSYEQYF.

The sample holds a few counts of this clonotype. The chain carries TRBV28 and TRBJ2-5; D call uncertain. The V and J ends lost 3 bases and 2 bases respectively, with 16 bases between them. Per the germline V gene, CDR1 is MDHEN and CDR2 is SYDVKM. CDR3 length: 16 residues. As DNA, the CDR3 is TGTGCCAGCAGTTTGCGCACGGCAGGCTTACAAGAGACCCAGTACTTC. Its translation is CASSLRTAGLQETQYF.

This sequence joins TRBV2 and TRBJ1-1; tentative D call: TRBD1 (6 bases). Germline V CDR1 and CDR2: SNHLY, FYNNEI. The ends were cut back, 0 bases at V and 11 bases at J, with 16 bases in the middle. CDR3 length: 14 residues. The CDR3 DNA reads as TGTGCCAGCAGTGAAGCGCTTGTGAGGGGGACGGCTTTCTTT. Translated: CASSEALVRGTAFF.

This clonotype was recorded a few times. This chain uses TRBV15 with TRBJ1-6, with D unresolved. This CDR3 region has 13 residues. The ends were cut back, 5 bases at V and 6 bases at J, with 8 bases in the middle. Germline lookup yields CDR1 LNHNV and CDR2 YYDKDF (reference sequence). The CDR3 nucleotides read TGTGCCACCAGCCGCGGGCGTAATTCACCCCTCCACTTT. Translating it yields CATSRGRNSPLHF.

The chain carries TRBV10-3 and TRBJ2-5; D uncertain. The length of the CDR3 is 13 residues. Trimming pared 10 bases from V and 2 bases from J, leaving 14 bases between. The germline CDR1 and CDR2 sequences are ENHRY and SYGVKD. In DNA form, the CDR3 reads TGTGCCACCTCGGTGGAGAGACAAGAGACCCAGTACTTC. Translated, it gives CATSVERQETQYF.

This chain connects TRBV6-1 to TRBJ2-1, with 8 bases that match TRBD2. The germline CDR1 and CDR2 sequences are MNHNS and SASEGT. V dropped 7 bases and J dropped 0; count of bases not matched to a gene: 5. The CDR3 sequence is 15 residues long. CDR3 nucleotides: TGTGCCAGCAAGGGTAGCGGGAACTCCTACAATGAGCAGTTCTTC. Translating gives CASKGSGNSYNEQFF.

CDR3 residues: CASSDWDREIDYGYTF. Here the CDR3 DNA reads TGTGCCAGCAGTGATTGGGACAGGGAGATTGACTATGGCTACACCTTC. The chain combines TRBV6-1 with TRBJ1-2; 9 bases match TRBD1. The V gene's germline CDR1 is MNHNS and CDR2 SASEGT. The CDR3 covers 16 residues. V lost 3 bases, J lost 3 bases, and 8 bases stayed unmatched.

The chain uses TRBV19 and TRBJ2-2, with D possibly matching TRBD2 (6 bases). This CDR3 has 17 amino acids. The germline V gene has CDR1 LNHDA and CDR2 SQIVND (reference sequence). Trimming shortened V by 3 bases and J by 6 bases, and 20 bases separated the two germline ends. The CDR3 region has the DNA TGTGCCAGTAGTATCGGGCAGCGGGTAGGATTCCCCGGGGAGCTGTTTTTT. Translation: CASSIGQRVGFPGELFF.

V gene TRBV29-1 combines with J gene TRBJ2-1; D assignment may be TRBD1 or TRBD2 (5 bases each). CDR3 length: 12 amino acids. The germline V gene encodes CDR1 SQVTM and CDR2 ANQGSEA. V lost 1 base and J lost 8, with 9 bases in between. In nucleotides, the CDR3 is TGCAGCGTTGAAGGATTGGGGGATGAGCAGTTCTTC. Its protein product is CSVEGLGDEQFF.

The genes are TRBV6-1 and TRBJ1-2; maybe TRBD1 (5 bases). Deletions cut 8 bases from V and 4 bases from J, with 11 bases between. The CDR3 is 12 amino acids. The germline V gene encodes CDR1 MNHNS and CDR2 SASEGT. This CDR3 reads CASQRGTYGYTF. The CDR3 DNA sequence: TGTGCCAGCCAGAGAGGGACCTATGGCTACACCTTC.

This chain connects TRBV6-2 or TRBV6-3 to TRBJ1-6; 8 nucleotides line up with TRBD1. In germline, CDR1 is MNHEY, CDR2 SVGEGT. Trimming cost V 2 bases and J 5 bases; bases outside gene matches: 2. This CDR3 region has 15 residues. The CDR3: CASSYDRGDNSPLHF. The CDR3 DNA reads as TGTGCCAGCAGTTACGACAGGGGTGATAATTCACCCCTCCACTTT.

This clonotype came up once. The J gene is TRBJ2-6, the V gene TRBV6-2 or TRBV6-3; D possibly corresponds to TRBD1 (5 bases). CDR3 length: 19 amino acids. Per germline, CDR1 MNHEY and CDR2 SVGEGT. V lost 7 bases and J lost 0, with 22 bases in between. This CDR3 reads CASTAPGRTSYSGANVLTF. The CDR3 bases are TGTGCCAGCACTGCCCCCGGCAGGACATCCTACTCTGGGGCCAACGTCCTGACTTTC.

The CDR3 loop reads CSASRSRGTGETQYF. The CDR3 coding sequence is TGCAGTGCTAGCCGGTCGAGAGGGACCGGGGAGACCCAGTACTTC. This chain uses TRBV20-1 with TRBJ2-5; the D gene could be TRBD1 or TRBD2 (5 bases each). The CDR3 extends over 15 amino acids. Trimming took off 3 bases at V and 5 bases at J, with 19 bases between the two ends. Germline V gene data show CDR1 as DFQATT and CDR2 as SNEGSKA (reference sequence).

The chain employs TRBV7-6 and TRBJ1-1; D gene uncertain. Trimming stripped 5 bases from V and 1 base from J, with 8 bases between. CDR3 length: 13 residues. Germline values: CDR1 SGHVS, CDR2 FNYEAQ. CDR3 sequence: CASSTLGNTEAFF. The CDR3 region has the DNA TGTGCCAGCAGCACTCTCGGGAACACTGAAGCTTTCTTT. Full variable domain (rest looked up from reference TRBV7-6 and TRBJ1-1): GAGVSQSPRYKVTKRGQDVALRCDPISGHVSLYWYRQALGQGPEFLTYFNYEAQQDKSGLPNDRFSAERPEGSISTLTIQRTEQRDSAMYRCASSTLGNTEAFFGQGTRLTVV.

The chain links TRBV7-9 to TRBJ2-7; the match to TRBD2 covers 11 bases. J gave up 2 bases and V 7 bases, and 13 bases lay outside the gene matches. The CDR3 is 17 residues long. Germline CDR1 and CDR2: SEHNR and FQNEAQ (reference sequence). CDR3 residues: CASTSSSGRVDTYEQYF. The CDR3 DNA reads TGTGCCAGCACCTCGAGTAGCGGGAGGGTAGACACCTACGAGCAGTACTTC. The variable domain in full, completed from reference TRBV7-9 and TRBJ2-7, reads DTGVSQNPRHKITKRGQNVTFRCDPISEHNRLYWYRQTLGQGPEFLTYFQNEAQLEKSRLLSDRFSAERPKGSFSTLEIQRTEQGDSAMYLCASTSSSGRVDTYEQYFGPGTRLTVT.

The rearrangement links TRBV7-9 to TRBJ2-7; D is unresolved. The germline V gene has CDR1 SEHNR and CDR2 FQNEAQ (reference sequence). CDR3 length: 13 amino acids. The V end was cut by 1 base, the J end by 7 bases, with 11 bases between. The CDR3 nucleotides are TGTGCCAGCAGCTTAGGGAGCCTGGGGGAGCAGTACTTC. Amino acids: CASSLGSLGEQYF. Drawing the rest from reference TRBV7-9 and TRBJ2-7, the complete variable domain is DTGVSQNPRHKITKRGQNVTFRCDPISEHNRLYWYRQTLGQGPEFLTYFQNEAQLEKSRLLSDRFSAERPKGSFSTLEIQRTEQGDSAMYLCASSLGSLGEQYFGPGTRLTVT.

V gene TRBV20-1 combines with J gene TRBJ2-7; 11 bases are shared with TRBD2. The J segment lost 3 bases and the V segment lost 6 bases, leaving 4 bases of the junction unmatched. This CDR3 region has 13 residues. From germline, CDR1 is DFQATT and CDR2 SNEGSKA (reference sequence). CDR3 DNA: TGCAGTGCGCAGACTAGCGGGAACTACGAGCAGTACTTC. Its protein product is CSAQTSGNYEQYF.

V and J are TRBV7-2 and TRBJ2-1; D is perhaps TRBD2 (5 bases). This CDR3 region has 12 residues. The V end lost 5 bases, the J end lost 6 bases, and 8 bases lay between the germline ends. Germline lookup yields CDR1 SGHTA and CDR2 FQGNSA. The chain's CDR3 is CASSNRGNEQFF. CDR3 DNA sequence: TGTGCCAGCAGCAACCGGGGCAATGAGCAGTTCTTC.

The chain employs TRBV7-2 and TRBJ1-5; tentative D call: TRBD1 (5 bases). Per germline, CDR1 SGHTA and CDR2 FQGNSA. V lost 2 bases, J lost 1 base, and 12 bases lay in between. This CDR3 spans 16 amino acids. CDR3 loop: CASSLMGVGSNQPQHF. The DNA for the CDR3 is TGTGCCAGCAGCTTAATGGGGGTCGGGAGCAATCAGCCCCAGCATTTT.

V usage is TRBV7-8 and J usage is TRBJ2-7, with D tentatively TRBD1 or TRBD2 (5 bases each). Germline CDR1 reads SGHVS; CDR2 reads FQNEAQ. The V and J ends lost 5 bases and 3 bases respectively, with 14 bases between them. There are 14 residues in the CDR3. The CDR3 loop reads CASSENGGYYEQYF. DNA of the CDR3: TGTGCCAGCAGCGAGAATGGGGGTTACTACGAGCAGTACTTC.

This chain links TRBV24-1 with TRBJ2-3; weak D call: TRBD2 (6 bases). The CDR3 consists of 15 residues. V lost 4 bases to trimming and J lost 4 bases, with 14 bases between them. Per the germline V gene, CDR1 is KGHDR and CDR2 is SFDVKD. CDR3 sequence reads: CATSDRQGGSDTQYF. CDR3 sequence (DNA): TGTGCCACCAGTGACCGCCAGGGAGGATCAGATACGCAGTATTTT.

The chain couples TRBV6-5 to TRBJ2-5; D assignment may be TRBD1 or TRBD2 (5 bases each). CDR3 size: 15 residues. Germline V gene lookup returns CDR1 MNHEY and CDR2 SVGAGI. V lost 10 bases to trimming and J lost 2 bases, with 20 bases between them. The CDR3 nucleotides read TGTGCCACCAAGGAGGCCGGGGCATCACAAGAGACCCAGTACTTC. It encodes CATKEAGASQETQYF.

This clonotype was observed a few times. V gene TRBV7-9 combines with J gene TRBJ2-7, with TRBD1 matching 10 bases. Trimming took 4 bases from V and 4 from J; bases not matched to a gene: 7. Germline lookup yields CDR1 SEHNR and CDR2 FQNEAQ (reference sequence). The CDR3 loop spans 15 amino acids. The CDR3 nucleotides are TGTGCCAGCAGCTCCGACAGGGGGCGCGCGTACGAGCAGTACTTC. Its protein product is CASSSDRGRAYEQYF.

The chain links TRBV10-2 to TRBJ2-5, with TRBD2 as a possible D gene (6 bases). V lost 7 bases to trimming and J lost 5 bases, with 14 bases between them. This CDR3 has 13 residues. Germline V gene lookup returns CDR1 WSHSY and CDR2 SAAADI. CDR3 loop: CASTHPGEETQYF. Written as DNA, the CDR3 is TGCGCCAGCACCCATCCGGGAGAGGAGACCCAGTACTTC.

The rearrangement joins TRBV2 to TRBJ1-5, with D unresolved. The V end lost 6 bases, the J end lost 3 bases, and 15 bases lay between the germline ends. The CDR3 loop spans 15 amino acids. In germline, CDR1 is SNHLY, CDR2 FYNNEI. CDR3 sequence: CASSHLPDLNQPQHF. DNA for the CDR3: TGTGCCAGCAGCCATCTTCCGGATCTCAATCAGCCCCAGCATTTT.

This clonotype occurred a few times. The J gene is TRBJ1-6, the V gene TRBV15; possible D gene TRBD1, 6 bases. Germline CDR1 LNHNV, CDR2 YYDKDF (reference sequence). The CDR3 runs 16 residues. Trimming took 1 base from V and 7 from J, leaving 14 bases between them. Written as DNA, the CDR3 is TGTGCCACCAGCAGAGGTTCGGGGGCTCGAAATTCACCCCTCCACTTT. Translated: CATSRGSGARNSPLHF.

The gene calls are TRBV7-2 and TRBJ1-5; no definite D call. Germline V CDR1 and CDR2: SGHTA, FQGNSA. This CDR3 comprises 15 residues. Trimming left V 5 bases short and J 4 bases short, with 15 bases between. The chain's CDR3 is CASSPVGAANQPQHF. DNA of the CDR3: TGTGCCAGCAGCCCCGTTGGCGCGGCAAATCAGCCCCAGCATTTT.